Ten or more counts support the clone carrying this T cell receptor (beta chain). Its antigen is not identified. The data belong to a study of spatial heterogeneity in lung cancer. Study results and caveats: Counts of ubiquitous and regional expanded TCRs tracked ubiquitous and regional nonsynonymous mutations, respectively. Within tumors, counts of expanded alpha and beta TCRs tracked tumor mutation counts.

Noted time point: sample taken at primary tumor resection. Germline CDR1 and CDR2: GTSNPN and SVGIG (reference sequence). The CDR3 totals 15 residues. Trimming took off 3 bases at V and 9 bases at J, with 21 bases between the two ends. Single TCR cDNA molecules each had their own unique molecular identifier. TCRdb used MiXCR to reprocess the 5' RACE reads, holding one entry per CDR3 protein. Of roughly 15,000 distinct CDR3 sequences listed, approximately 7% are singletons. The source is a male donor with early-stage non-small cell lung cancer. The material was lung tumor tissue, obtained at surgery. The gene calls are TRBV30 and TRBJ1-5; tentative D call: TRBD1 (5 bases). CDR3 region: CAWSPIRGTGAPQHF. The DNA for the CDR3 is TGTGCCTGGAGCCCGATCCGGGGGACTGGAGCGCCCCAGCATTTT. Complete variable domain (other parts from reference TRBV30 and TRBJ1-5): SQTIHQWPATLVQPVGSPLSLECTVEGTSNPNLYWYRQAAGRGLQLLFYSVGIGQISSEVPQNLSASRPQDRQFILSSKKLLLSDSGFYLCAWSPIRGTGAPQHFGDGTRLSIL.